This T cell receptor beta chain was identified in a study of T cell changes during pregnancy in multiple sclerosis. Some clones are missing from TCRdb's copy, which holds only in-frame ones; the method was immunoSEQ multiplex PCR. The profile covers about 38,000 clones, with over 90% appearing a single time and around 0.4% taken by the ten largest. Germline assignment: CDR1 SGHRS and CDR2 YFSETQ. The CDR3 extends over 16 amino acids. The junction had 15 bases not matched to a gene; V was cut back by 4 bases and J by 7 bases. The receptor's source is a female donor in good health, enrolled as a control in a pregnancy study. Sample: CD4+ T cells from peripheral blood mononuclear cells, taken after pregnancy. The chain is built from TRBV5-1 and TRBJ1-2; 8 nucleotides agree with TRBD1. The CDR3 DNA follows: TGCGCCAGCAGCGCGCAGGGGGCGCCGGTCGTAGGTGGCTACACCTTC. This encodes CASSAQGAPVVGGYTF.